This is a list of T cell receptor beta chains from one sample in a study of cytomegalovirus exposure and HLA in healthy donors. TCRdb keeps only in-frame clones here, not all; method: immunoSEQ multiplex PCR. The sample lists about 160,000 clones, approximately 80% occurring once. Sequenced material: PBMCs. These receptors were taken from a woman in her thirties or forties in good health and CMV-seropositive. Each CDR3 is given with its conserved first and last residue. The D gene is left open where the match is weak. Where a row states a size, it is once, few, many or the class of an expanded clone; other rows omit it.

CDR3 DNA | CDR3 protein | J gene | clone size | D gene | V gene
TGTGCCAGCAGTGAATCCGGAGGGCTGGGCGAGACCCAGTACTTC | CASSESGGLGETQYF | TRBJ2-5 | few | - | TRBV25-1
TGTGCCAGCAGCGGCGGGCGCGGGGAATGGGGCTACACCTTC | CASSGGRGEWGYTF | TRBJ1-2 | - | - | TRBV21-1
TGTGCCAGCAGCGTCGGAACAGGGGGTCGGCACGAGCAGTACTTC | CASSVGTGGRHEQYF | TRBJ2-7 | - | TRBD1 | TRBV9
TGCGCCAGCAGCCAAGTAAAAGGACTACCAAACACCGGGGAGCTGTTTTTT | CASSQVKGLPNTGELFF | TRBJ2-2 | - | - | TRBV4-1
TGTGCCTGGAGCTTACAGTACGACGAGCAGTACTTC | CAWSLQYDEQYF | TRBJ2-7 | - | - | TRBV30
TGTGCCAGCAGCACTACCCCAGGAACAGGGGGATCACCCCTCCACTTT | CASSTTPGTGGSPLHF | TRBJ1-6 | - | TRBD1 | TRBV9
TGTGCCAGCAGTGGGAGACTAGCGGGCCAAGAGACCCAGTACTTC | CASSGRLAGQETQYF | TRBJ2-5 | - | TRBD2 | TRBV6-5
TGCGCCAGCAGCCAAGAAGGGGCTAGTCCCGGGGAGCTGTTTTTT | CASSQEGASPGELFF | TRBJ2-2 | few | - | TRBV4-3
TGTGCCAGCAGCAAAGCGTCGCCTCGGGACAGGGTCACTGAAGCTTTCTTT | CASSKASPRDRVTEAFF | TRBJ1-1 | few | - | TRBV21-1
TGTGCCAGCAGTTTAAACAGTTTGGAGGGCGGCGATGGCTACACCTTC | CASSLNSLEGGDGYTF | TRBJ1-2 | once | - | TRBV28
TGTGCCAGCAGCCGAGTGTTGGGGGCAACCTACAATGAGCAGTTCTTC | CASSRVLGATYNEQFF | TRBJ2-1 | - | - | TRBV14
TGTGCCAGCAGCTTAGGGACTAGCGGGACAGATACGCAGTATTTT | CASSLGTSGTDTQYF | TRBJ2-3 | - | TRBD2 | TRBV7-2
TGTGCCAGCAGGGAGGAACCCTACGAGCAGTACTTC | CASREEPYEQYF | TRBJ2-7 | few | - | TRBV2
TGTGCCTGGAGTTACACTCCGGGGAGGGGTAAGACCTTC | CAWSYTPGRGKTF | TRBJ1-2 | - | - | TRBV30
TGTGCCAGCAACCTCCTAGTCGGGCGGGGGGCCGGCAATGAGCAGTTCTTC | CASNLLVGRGAGNEQFF | TRBJ2-1 | few | TRBD2 | TRBV2
TGTGCCATCAGTGAGTCCGGAGGGAGCTCCTACGAGCAGTACTTC | CAISESGGSSYEQYF | TRBJ2-7 | - | - | TRBV10-3
TGTGCCAGCAGCTTAGGAGCCGCAGGGGTCCAGCCCCAGCATTTT | CASSLGAAGVQPQHF | TRBJ1-5 | - | - | TRBV7-9
TGTGCCACCAGCAGAGATGGAGGGCTAGCGGCGAGCTCGAATGAGCAGTTCTTC | CATSRDGGLAASSNEQFF | TRBJ2-1 | once | TRBD2 | TRBV15
TGTGCCTGGAGTGTGCGGGAGAGGTACTACGAGCAGTACTTC | CAWSVRERYYEQYF | TRBJ2-7 | - | TRBD2 | TRBV30
TGTGCCTGGAGAGGGGAGGAAGTGGCTTTCTTT | CAWRGEEVAFF | TRBJ1-1 | - | - | TRBV30
TGTGCCAGCTCCAGGTCGGACACCATATATTTT | CASSRSDTIYF | TRBJ1-3 | - | - | TRBV18
TGTGCCAGCAACCGAGGACTAGCGGGAGCCTACGAGCAGTACTTC | CASNRGLAGAYEQYF | TRBJ2-7 | - | TRBD2 | TRBV6-1
TGTGCCAGCAGTTTACTCGGGGGACCTAGGATAGATTCACCCCTCCACTTT | CASSLLGGPRIDSPLHF | TRBJ1-6 | - | - | TRBV28
TGTGCCAGCAGCCGGGATAACTACGAGCAGTACTTC | CASSRDNYEQYF | TRBJ2-7 | few | - | TRBV9
TGTGCCAGTAGGGCCGGGAGGTTGGATGAGCAGTTCTTC | CASRAGRLDEQFF | TRBJ2-1 | - | TRBD2 | TRBV19
TGTGCCAGCACCGGACTAGCGGACTACAATGAGCAGTTCTTC | CASTGLADYNEQFF | TRBJ2-1 | - | TRBD2 | TRBV7-9
TGTGCCAGCAGTCCCTCCTCTGGGGCCAACGTCCTGACTTTC | CASSPSSGANVLTF | TRBJ2-6 | - | - | TRBV2
TGTGCCAGCAGCTTAGGAACTAGCGGGAGCTCCGTTGGTACGCAGTATTTT | CASSLGTSGSSVGTQYF | TRBJ2-3 | - | TRBD2 | TRBV7-9
TGTGCCAGCAGTAACAGGGTTTCTAACTATGGCTACACCTTC | CASSNRVSNYGYTF | TRBJ1-2 | - | - | TRBV6-1
TGCGCCAGCAGCCAAGATTTTACAATAGGGACTAGCGGCACAGATACGCAGTATTTT | CASSQDFTIGTSGTDTQYF | TRBJ2-3 | - | TRBD2 | TRBV4-1
TGTGCCAGCAGTCCAAGGACAGGACAAGAGACCCAGTACTTC | CASSPRTGQETQYF | TRBJ2-5 | - | TRBD1 | TRBV6-5
TGTGCCAGCAGCTTTAGCGGGAGTTTAGGTAATGAGCAGTTCTTC | CASSFSGSLGNEQFF | TRBJ2-1 | - | TRBD2 | TRBV7-9
TGTGCCAGTAGTATCGAGGTCCAAACCGTCGCCAATGAGCAGTTCTTC | CASSIEVQTVANEQFF | TRBJ2-1 | - | - | TRBV19
TGCGCCAGCAGCCGACAGGGTTACTCTGGGGCCAACGTCCTGACTTTC | CASSRQGYSGANVLTF | TRBJ2-6 | once | TRBD1 | TRBV5-1
TGTGCCAGCTCACCAAATAGCGGGAGTCACGAGCAGTACTTC | CASSPNSGSHEQYF | TRBJ2-7 | - | TRBD2 | TRBV18
TGTGCCAGCAGCTTTAGCCGGGATACGCAGTATTTT | CASSFSRDTQYF | TRBJ2-3 | - | - | TRBV7-2
TGTGCCAGCAGTTCGTCCCAGGGGGTCGGCTACACCTTC | CASSSSQGVGYTF | TRBJ1-2 | - | TRBD1 | TRBV27
TGTGCCAGCAGCAAAGGAGGGGGCGTAAAACGGGACTCCTACAATGAGCAGTTCTTC | CASSKGGGVKRDSYNEQFF | TRBJ2-1 | - | - | TRBV21-1
TGTGCCAGCAGCTCCCGGGACAGGACGGAGTTGGCTTTCTTT | CASSSRDRTELAFF | TRBJ1-1 | - | TRBD1 | TRBV5-6
TGTGCCTGGAGTGTATGGCAGGGGCGCAATCAGCCCCAGCATTTT | CAWSVWQGRNQPQHF | TRBJ1-5 | - | - | TRBV30
TGTGCCAGCAATCCCCCGGGACAGGGGCCCAAAGATACGCAGTATTTT | CASNPPGQGPKDTQYF | TRBJ2-3 | - | TRBD1 | TRBV28
TGCGCCAGCAGCAACGGACAGGAGGGTCTTGAGCAGTTCTTC | CASSNGQEGLEQFF | TRBJ2-1 | - | - | TRBV5-1
TGTGCCAGTAGCTCCCCCAGCGGCGGGGTCTCCTATGGCTACACCTTC | CASSSPSGGVSYGYTF | TRBJ1-2 | - | - | TRBV19
TGTGCCAGTAGTATAGAGAGAGGGAGGGGGAAGACTAATGAAAAACTGTTTTTT | CASSIERGRGKTNEKLFF | TRBJ1-4 | - | - | TRBV19
TGTGCCAGCAGGACGACAGGGATGGGAGAGACCCAGTACTTC | CASRTTGMGETQYF | TRBJ2-5 | - | TRBD1 | TRBV25-1
TGTGCCATCAGTGACCAGGGGGCCTATGGCTACACCTTC | CAISDQGAYGYTF | TRBJ1-2 | - | TRBD1 | TRBV10-3
TGTGCCAGCAGCTTACAGGGGGCGGTTTCCGGGGAGCTGTTTTTT | CASSLQGAVSGELFF | TRBJ2-2 | - | TRBD1 | TRBV7-8
TGTGCCAGCTCACAGGGCGCGGGGGGGCCGGACGAGCAGTACTTC | CASSQGAGGPDEQYF | TRBJ2-7 | - | TRBD2 | TRBV18
TGTGCCAGCAGCTTAGATAAGCTATACAATGAGCAGTTCTTC | CASSLDKLYNEQFF | TRBJ2-1 | - | - | TRBV11-3
TGCGCCAGCAGCCAAGCATCCGAACTAGCGGGAATAACGTACAATGAGCAGTTCTTC | CASSQASELAGITYNEQFF | TRBJ2-1 | few | TRBD2 | TRBV4-3
TGTGCCAGCAGCCAGGGCGGGAGATCCACCGGGGAGCTGTTTTTT | CASSQGGRSTGELFF | TRBJ2-2 | few | TRBD2 | TRBV13